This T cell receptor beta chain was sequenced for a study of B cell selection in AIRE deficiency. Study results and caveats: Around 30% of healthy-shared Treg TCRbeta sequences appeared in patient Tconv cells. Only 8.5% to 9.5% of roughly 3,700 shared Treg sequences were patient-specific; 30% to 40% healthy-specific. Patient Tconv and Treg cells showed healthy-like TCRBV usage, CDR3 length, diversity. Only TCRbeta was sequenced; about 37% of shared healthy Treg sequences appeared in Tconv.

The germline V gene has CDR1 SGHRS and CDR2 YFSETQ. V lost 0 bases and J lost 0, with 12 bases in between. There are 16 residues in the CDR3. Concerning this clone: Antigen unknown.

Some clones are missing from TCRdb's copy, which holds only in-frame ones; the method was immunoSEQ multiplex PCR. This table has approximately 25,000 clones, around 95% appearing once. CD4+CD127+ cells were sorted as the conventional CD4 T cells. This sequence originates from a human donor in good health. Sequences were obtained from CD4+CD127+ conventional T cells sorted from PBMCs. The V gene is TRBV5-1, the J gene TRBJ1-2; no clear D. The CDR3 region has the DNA TGCGCCAGCAGCTTGGCCTCGGGAGCCACTAACTATGGCTACACCTTC. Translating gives CASSLASGATNYGYTF.